Detailed here is one T cell receptor beta chain. The antigen is undetermined. This CDR3 has 15 residues. From germline, CDR1 is SEHNR and CDR2 FQNEAQ (reference sequence). Trimming removed 5 bases from V and 2 bases from J, with 15 bases in between. The source of the sample is a study of T cell repertoires in cytomegalovirus infection. TCRdb itself ran the reads through MiXCR, one entry per CDR3 protein. There are approximately 730,000 distinct CDR3 sequences in the sample; around a third occur only once, and roughly 18% lies in the top ten. The source is a human donor in good health (CMV status not recorded). Some clones in this sample may be carry-over from other donors' samples. The sample here was cultured PBMCs, taken from culture after CMV antigen stimulation. The V call is TRBV7-9, the J call TRBJ2-5; D is ambiguous. CDR3 amino acids: CASSPSVRKQETQYF. CDR3 DNA: TGTGCCAGCAGCCCCAGCGTCAGGAAGCAAGAGACCCAGTACTTC.